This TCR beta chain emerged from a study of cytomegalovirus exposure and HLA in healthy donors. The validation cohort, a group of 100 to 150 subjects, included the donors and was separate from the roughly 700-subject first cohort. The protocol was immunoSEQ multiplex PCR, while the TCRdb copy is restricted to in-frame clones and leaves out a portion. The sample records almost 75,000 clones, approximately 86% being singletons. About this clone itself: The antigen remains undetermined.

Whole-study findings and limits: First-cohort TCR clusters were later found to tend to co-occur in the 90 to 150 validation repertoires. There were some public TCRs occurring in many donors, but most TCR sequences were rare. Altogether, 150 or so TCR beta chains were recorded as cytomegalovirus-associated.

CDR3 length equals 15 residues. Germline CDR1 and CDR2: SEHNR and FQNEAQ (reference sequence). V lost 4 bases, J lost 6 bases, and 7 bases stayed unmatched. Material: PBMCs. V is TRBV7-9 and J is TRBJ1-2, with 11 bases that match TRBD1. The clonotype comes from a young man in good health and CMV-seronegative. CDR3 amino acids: CASSSGGQGVDGYTF. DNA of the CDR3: TGTGCCAGCAGCTCTGGGGGACAGGGGGTGGATGGCTACACCTTC.